Detailed here is one TCR beta chain. This record belongs to a study of blood T cell repertoires in COVID-19. The wider study: The United States, Italy and Spain provided the acute and convalescent COVID-19 samples. Sources were T cells, B-cell-depleted T cells, or PBMCs; the material itself was cDNA or gDNA.

The germline V gene has CDR1 MGHRA and CDR2 YSYEKL. The CDR3 runs to 14 residues. Trimming pared 0 bases from V and 8 bases from J, leaving 13 bases between. In the study's own analysis: Reference gene primer amplification in the assay estimated nucleated cell counts. Using immunoSEQ multiplex PCR, the repertoire was profiled, and TCRdb retains in-frame clones only, with some absent. That table is the source of V, J and clone size, and D and trimming were worked out from the DNA. Among 150,000 to 200,000 clones listed, over 75% were seen once. Sequencing was done on a sample of peripheral blood. The clonotype comes from a man aged 55 to 69 with active or convalescent COVID-19. The chain carries TRBV4-1 and TRBJ1-2; D gene uncertain. The CDR3 nucleotides are TGCGCCAGCAGCCAAGAATCCAACCTCGGGGGCTACACCTTC. This sequence encodes CASSQESNLGGYTF.